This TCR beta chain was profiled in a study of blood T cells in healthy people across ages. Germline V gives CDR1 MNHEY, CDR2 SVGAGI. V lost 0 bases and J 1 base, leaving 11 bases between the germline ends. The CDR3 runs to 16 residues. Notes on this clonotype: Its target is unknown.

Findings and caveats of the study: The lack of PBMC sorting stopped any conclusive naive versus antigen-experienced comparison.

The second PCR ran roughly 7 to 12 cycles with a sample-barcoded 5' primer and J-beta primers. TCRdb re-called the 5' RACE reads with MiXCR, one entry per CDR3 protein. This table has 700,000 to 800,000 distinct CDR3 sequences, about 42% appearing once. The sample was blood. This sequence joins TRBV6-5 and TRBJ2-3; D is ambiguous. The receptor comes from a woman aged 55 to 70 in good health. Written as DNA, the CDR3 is TGTGCCAGCAGTTACTCTTACACCCGGGGCACAGATACGCAGTATTTT. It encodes CASSYSYTRGTDTQYF.